This TCR beta chain was sequenced in a study of cytomegalovirus exposure and HLA in healthy donors. Study-level findings and limits: Most subjects' HLA-A and HLA-B alleles were reportedly predicted from TCR beta sequences.

Healthy bone marrow donors made up the donor group. Germline trimming cut 9 bases from V and 9 bases from J; bases unmatched to any gene: 15. This CDR3 spans 16 amino acids. The germline CDR1 and CDR2 sequences are SGHVS and FQNEAQ. This clone appeared a few times. Its target is not known. The PCR had 60 Vbeta and 13 Jbeta primers. Authors' processing steps: A later analysis tallied some 84 million unique TCR beta chains, around 9.9 million of them shared. Some clones are missing from TCRdb's copy, which holds only in-frame ones; the method was immunoSEQ multiplex PCR. From that table come the V and J calls and clone size; the DNA was used to work out D and trimming. Seen here are about 59,000 clones, 83% observed once, and the top ten hold approximately 1.5%.

This sequence was found in a human donor in good health. V usage is TRBV7-8 and J usage is TRBJ1-6, with 9 bases aligning to TRBD1. The sample was PBMCs. CDR3 amino acids: CASIPMWDRDSSPLHF. The CDR3 DNA sequence: TGTGCCAGTATACCGATGTGGGACAGGGATAGTTCACCCCTCCACTTT.